Below, one T cell receptor beta chain is given with its context. Its matching antigen is unknown. These data are taken from a study of blood T cells in healthy people across ages. Findings and limits, study-wide: It was not known whether donors were CMV positive (a possible confounder of expanded clonotype changes).

Through a sample-barcoded 5' primer and a J-beta primer mix, a second PCR was run for roughly 6 to 12 cycles. TCRdb re-called the 5' RACE reads with MiXCR, one entry per CDR3 protein. Of around 900,000 distinct CDR3 sequences in the sample, 45% to 60% are singletons; the top ten hold over 20%. The ends lost 6 bases at V and 11 bases at J; junction bases unmatched: 13. Germline CDR1 reads WNHNN; CDR2 reads SYGVQD (reference sequence). This CDR3 is 15 amino acids long. Healthy individuals of Caucasian origin from Russia, aged about 6 to 95, served as donors. Sequencing used blood. This sequence originates from a woman between 55 and 75 years old in good health. V and J are TRBV10-1 and TRBJ2-5, with TRBD2 matching over 12 bases. CDR3 sequence reads: CASSPTSGRVDEQYF. DNA of the CDR3: TGCGCCAGCAGCCCGACTAGCGGGAGAGTCGATGAGCAGTACTTC.